Following are 17 T cell receptor beta chains from one sample sequenced in a study of cytomegalovirus exposure and HLA in healthy donors. With 60 Vbeta and 13 Jbeta primers, the PCR was carried out. Using immunoSEQ multiplex PCR, the repertoire was profiled, and TCRdb retains in-frame clones only, with some absent. The profile covers about 190,000 clones, with 80% appearing a single time and under 0.85% taken by the ten largest. The sample comprised PBMCs. All receptors come from a boy aged 10-17 years in good health and CMV-seronegative.

V usage is TRBV30 and J usage is TRBJ2-5, with TRBD2 matching 11 bases. CDR1 is GTSNPN and CDR2 is SVGIG in the germline V gene (reference sequence). V dropped 2 bases and J dropped 4; count of bases not matched to a gene: 3. The length of the CDR3 is 14 residues. The CDR3: CAWSKLAGGETQYF. The CDR3 DNA sequence: TGTGCCTGGAGTAAGCTAGCGGGAGGAGAGACCCAGTACTTC.

The V gene is TRBV30, the J gene TRBJ1-4, with a possible D match to TRBD1 (5 bases). V was clipped by 0 bases and J by 8 bases, with 13 bases between them. This CDR3 has 14 residues. Germline-derived CDR1 and CDR2 are GTSNPN and SVGIG (reference sequence). The CDR3 coding sequence is TGTGCCTGGAGTGTACTGGGGGGACGGGAAAAACTGTTTTTT. It yields the protein CAWSVLGGREKLFF.

CDR3 residues: CASSPAGQGTDTQYF. The CDR3, as DNA: TGTGCCAGCTCACCGGCGGGACAGGGCACAGATACGCAGTATTTT. This rearrangement joins TRBV18 to TRBJ2-3, with TRBD1 identical over 8 bases. J gave up 1 base and V 3 bases, and 3 bases lay outside the gene matches. The germline gives CDR1 KGHSH, CDR2 LQKENI. The CDR3 loop spans 15 amino acids.

This chain connects TRBV7-2 to TRBJ1-2, with 7 bases aligning to TRBD1. CDR1 and CDR2 from the germline V gene are SGHTA and FQGNSA. This CDR3 contains 13 residues. V gave up 5 bases and J gave up 7 bases; unmatched junction bases: 7. CDR3 amino acids: CASSKDRVSGYTF. The CDR3 DNA sequence: TGTGCCAGCAGCAAAGACAGGGTTAGTGGCTACACCTTC.

This chain joins TRBV19 and TRBJ2-7; 10 positions match TRBD1. The CDR3 is made up of 15 amino acids. V was clipped by 3 bases and J by 4 bases; unmatched bases: 6. The germline V gene has CDR1 LNHDA and CDR2 SQIVND (reference sequence). The CDR3 spells CASSIGWTGGYEQYF. CDR3 in DNA: TGTGCCAGTAGTATTGGCTGGACAGGGGGTTACGAGCAGTACTTC.

CDR3 loop: CASSGEQGSNQPQHF. The CDR3 DNA reads as TGTGCCAGCAGTGGGGAACAGGGCAGCAATCAGCCCCAGCATTTT. The chain couples TRBV2 to TRBJ1-5; a weak D match, TRBD1 (6 bases). The CDR3 covers 15 residues. Germline loops: CDR1 SNHLY, CDR2 FYNNEI. Trimming left V 4 bases short and J 1 base short, with 11 bases between.

The rearrangement links TRBV18 to TRBJ2-4, with 8 bases lining up with TRBD2. CDR3 length: 14 residues. CDR1 and CDR2 (germline): KGHSH, LQKENI. V lost 11 bases to trimming and J lost 16 bases; unmatched junction nucleotides: 22. This CDR3 reads CAGTLGLADPESYF. The CDR3 nucleotides read TGTGCCGGGACCCTAGGACTAGCAGACCCCGAAAGTTACTTC.

The rearrangement joins TRBV12-5 to TRBJ1-5; 7 bases agree with TRBD1. Germline-derived CDR1 and CDR2 are LGHNT and FRNRAP. Trimming cost V 3 bases and J 4 bases; bases outside gene matches: 15. The CDR3 is made up of 18 amino acids. CDR3 DNA: TGTGCTAGTGGTTTCGACCTCTACCGGGACAGAGAAAATCAGCCCCAGCATTTT. The encoded protein is CASGFDLYRDRENQPQHF.

J is TRBJ2-7 and V is TRBV13, with 9 bases that match TRBD1. Trimming took 5 bases from V and 4 from J; bases not matched to a gene: 9. Germline CDR1 is PRHDT and CDR2 is FYEKMQ (reference sequence). CDR3 length: 15 amino acids. The CDR3 nucleotides are TGTGCCAGCAGCCCTGGGACAGGGAGGCAGTACGAGCAGTACTTC. Protein: CASSPGTGRQYEQYF. Complete variable domain (other parts from reference TRBV13 and TRBJ2-7): AAGVIQSPRHLIKEKRETATLKCYPIPRHDTVYWYQQGPGQDPQFLISFYEKMQSDKGSIPDRFSAQQFSDYHSELNMSSLELGDSALYFCASSPGTGRQYEQYFGPGTRLTVT.

This chain links TRBV5-4 with TRBJ2-1, with 8 bases aligning to TRBD2. CDR3 length: 14 amino acids. J lost 6 bases, V lost 2 bases, and 4 bases had no gene match. Germline CDR1 SGHNT, CDR2 YYREEE (reference sequence). The CDR3 sequence is CASSFGLAPNEQFF. CDR3 nucleotide sequence: TGTGCCAGCAGCTTCGGACTAGCACCCAATGAGCAGTTCTTC. The full variable domain, rest sourced from reference TRBV5-4 and TRBJ2-1, is ETGVTQSPTHLIKTRGQQVTLRCSSQSGHNTVSWYQQALGQGPQFIFQYYREEENGRGNFPPRFSGLQFPNYSSELNVNALELDDSALYLCASSFGLAPNEQFFGPGTRLTVL.

The V call is TRBV6-1, the J call TRBJ2-5; 8 bases are a match to TRBD2. The DNA end is more similar to TRBJ2-7, so the J call may be wrong. Germline assignment: CDR1 MNHNS and CDR2 SASEGT. The CDR3 loop spans 15 amino acids. This CDR3 is CASTPPQRGLGEQYF. CDR3 DNA: TGTGCCAGCACCCCCCCCCAGCGGGGGTTGGGCGAGCAGTACTTC.

This CDR3 is CATSRDRGAGESYNEQFF. CDR3 coding DNA: TGTGCCACCAGCAGGGACCGAGGAGCGGGGGAGTCCTACAATGAGCAGTTCTTC. J is TRBJ2-1 and V is TRBV15, with TRBD2 matching over 8 bases. Germline CDR1 and CDR2: LNHNV and YYDKDF (reference sequence). CDR3 length equals 18 residues. Losses at the gene ends were 3 bases for V and 1 base for J; bases not matched to a gene: 11.

The chain employs TRBV19 and TRBJ2-4, with 8 bases fitting TRBD1. Germline V lookup: CDR1 LNHDA, CDR2 SQIVND (reference sequence). After removal of 8 bases from V and 4 bases from J, the junction contained 4 bases not matched to a gene. The CDR3 totals 13 residues. The CDR3 DNA reads TGTGCCAGTCAGGACAGGGCGAAAAACATTCAGTACTTC. Translation: CASQDRAKNIQYF.

This clone was recorded only once. V and J are TRBV5-6 and TRBJ2-5; TRBD2 matches 7 bases. CDR1 and CDR2 from the germline V gene are SGHDT and YYEEEE. The CDR3 runs 15 residues. Trimming took 5 bases from V and 5 from J; bases not matched to a gene: 12. CDR3 nucleotide sequence: TGTGCCAGCAGGACCCTGGGAGGGTATCGGGAGACCCAGTACTTC. The encoded protein is CASRTLGGYRETQYF.

In DNA, the CDR3 is TGTGCCTGGAAGTACAGGTCGAACACTGAAGCTTTCTTT. This sequence encodes CAWKYRSNTEAFF. V and J are TRBV30 and TRBJ1-1; the D gene is possibly TRBD1 (5 bases). The V gene lost 4 bases and the J gene lost 1 base, with 10 bases spanning the gap. Per the germline V gene, CDR1 is GTSNPN and CDR2 is SVGIG (reference sequence). This CDR3 spans 13 amino acids.

This clone appeared once. This chain links TRBV12-5 with TRBJ1-5; D is unresolved. The germline V gene encodes CDR1 LGHNT and CDR2 FRNRAP. The germline V and J ends were trimmed by 6 bases and 0 bases, with 9 bases remaining between them. CDR3 size: 14 residues. In DNA, the CDR3 is TGTGCTAGTGGAGCAGGAAATAGCAATCAGCCCCAGCATTTT. This encodes CASGAGNSNQPQHF. Together with reference TRBV12-5 and TRBJ1-5, the CDR3 gives the full variable domain: DARVTQTPRHKVTEMGQEVTMRCQPILGHNTVFWYRQTMMQGLELLAYFRNRAPLDDSGMPKDRFSAEMPDATLATLKIQPSEPRDSAVYFCASGAGNSNQPQHFGDGTRLSIL.

This chain joins TRBV20-1 and TRBJ1-1; D call uncertain. V lost 5 bases and J lost 1, with 5 bases in between. CDR3 size: 11 residues. Germline V gives CDR1 DFQATT, CDR2 SNEGSKA (reference sequence). Here the CDR3 reads CSAQRNTEAFF. DNA for the CDR3: TGCAGTGCTCAGCGGAACACTGAAGCTTTCTTT.